This TCR beta chain was found in a study of cytomegalovirus exposure and HLA in healthy donors. The donors (healthy individuals) were bone marrow donors. The PCR had 60 Vbeta and 13 Jbeta primers. This table comes from immunoSEQ multiplex PCR, and its TCRdb copy is limited to in-frame clones, with some not included. The sample yields under 150,000 clones, roughly 80% seen once. The germline gives CDR1 MNHNS, CDR2 SASEGT. With 4 bases clipped from V and 6 bases from J, the junction kept 7 bases outside the gene matches. The CDR3 consists of 14 residues. The V call is TRBV6-1, the J call TRBJ2-7; TRBD1 matches 9 bases. This TCR was recovered from a boy younger than 18 in good health and CMV-seronegative. The sequencing input was PBMCs. CDR3 residues: CASSGDRVRREQYF. The CDR3, as DNA: TGTGCCAGCAGTGGGGACAGGGTAAGACGCGAGCAGTACTTC.